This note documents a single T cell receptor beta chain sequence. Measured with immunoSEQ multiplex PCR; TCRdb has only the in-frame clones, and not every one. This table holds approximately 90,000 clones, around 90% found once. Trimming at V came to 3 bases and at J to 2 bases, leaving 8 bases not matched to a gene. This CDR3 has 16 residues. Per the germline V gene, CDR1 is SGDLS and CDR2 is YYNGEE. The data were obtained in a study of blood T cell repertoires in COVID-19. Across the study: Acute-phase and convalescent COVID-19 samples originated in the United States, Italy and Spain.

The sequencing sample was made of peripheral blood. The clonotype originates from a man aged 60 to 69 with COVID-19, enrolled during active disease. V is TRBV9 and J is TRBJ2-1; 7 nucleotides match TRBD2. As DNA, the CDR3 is TGTGCCAGCAGCGAGGGAGGGGCTGTTGCCTACAATGAGCAGTTCTTC. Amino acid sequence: CASSEGGAVAYNEQFF. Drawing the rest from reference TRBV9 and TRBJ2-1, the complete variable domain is DSGVTQTPKHLITATGQRVTLRCSPRSGDLSVYWYQQSLDQGLQFLIQYYNGEERAKGNILERFSAQQFPDLHSELNLSSLELGDSALYFCASSEGGAVAYNEQFFGPGTRLTVL.